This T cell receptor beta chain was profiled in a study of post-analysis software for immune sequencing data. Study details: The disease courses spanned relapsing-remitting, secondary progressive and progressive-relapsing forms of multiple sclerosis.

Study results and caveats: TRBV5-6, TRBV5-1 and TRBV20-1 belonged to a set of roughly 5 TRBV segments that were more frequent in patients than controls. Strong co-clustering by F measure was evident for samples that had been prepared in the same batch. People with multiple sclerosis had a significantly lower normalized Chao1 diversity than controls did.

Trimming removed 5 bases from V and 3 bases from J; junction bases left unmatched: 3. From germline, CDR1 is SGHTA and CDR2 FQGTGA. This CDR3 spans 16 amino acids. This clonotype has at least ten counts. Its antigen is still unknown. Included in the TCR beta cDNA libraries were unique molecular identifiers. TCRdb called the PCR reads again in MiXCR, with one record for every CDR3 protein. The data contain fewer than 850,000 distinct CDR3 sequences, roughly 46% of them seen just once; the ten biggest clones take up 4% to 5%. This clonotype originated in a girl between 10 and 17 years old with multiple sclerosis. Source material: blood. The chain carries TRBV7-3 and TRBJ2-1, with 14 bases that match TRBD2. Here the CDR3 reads CASSLGLAGGYNEQFF. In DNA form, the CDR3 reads TGTGCCAGCAGCCTAGGACTAGCGGGAGGCTACAATGAGCAGTTCTTC.